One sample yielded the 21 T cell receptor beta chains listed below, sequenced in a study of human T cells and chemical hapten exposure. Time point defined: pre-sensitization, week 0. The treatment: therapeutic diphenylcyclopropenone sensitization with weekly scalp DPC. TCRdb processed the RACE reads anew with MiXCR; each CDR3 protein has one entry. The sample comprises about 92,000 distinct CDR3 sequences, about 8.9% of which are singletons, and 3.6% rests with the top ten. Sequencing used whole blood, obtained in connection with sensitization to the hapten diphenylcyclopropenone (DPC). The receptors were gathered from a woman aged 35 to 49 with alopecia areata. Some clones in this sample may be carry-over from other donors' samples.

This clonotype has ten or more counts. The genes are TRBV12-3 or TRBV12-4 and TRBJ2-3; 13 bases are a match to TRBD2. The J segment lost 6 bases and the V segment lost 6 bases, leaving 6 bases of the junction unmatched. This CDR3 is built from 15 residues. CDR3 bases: TGTGCCAGCAGGCAACTAGCGGGGGGGATGGATACGCAGTATTTT. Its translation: CASRQLAGGMDTQYF.

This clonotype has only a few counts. CDR3 in amino acids: CASSLTGKDQYF. The CDR3 region has the DNA TGTGCCAGCAGCTTGACGGGGAAGGACCAGTACTTC. The chain carries TRBV11-2 and TRBJ2-5, with TRBD2 as a possible D gene (5 bases). Per germline, CDR1 SGHAT and CDR2 FQNNGV. V shed 3 bases and J shed 10 bases, with 12 bases lying between them. The CDR3 is 12 amino acids.

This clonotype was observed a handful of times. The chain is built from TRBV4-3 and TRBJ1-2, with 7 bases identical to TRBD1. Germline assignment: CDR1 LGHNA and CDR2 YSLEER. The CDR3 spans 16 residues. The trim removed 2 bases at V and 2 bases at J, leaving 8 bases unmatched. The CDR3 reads CASSQSSSGQNYGYTF. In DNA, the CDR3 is TGCGCCAGCAGCCAATCCTCCTCGGGACAGAACTATGGCTACACCTTC.

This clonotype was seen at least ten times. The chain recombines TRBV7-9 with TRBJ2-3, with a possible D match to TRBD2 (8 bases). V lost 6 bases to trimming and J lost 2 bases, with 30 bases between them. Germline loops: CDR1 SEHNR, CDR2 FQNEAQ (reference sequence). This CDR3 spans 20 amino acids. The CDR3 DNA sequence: TGTGCCAGCAGACCCGCGACAGGGCAAAGCGGGGGAACCTTCACAGATACGCAGTATTTT. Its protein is CASRPATGQSGGTFTDTQYF.

CDR3 sequence: CASSASPDMNTEAFF. The DNA of the CDR3 is TGTGCCAGCAGTGCGTCGCCAGATATGAACACTGAAGCTTTCTTT. The chain carries TRBV6-4 and TRBJ1-1; D remains unclear. Trimming took 4 bases from V and 0 from J, leaving 12 bases between them. There are 15 residues in the CDR3. From germline, CDR1 is MRHNA and CDR2 SNTAGT.

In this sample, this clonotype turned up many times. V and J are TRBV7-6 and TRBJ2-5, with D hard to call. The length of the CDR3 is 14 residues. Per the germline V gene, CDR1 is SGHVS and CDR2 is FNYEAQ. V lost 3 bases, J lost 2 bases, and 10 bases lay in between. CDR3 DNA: TGTGCCAGCAGCTTGATGGCAGTACAAGAGACCCAGTACTTC. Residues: CASSLMAVQETQYF.

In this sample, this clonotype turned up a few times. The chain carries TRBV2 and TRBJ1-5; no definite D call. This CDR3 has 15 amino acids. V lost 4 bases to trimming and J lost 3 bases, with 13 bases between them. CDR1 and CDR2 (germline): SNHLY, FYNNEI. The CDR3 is CASSGEAGPNQPQHF. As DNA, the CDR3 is TGTGCCAGCAGTGGCGAGGCCGGGCCCAATCAGCCCCAGCATTTT.

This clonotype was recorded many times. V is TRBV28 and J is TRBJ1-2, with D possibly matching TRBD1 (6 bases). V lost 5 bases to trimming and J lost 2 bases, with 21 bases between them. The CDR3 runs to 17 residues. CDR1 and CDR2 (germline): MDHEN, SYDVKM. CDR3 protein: CASSRGVGGAENYGYTF. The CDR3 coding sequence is TGTGCCAGCAGTCGGGGCGTAGGGGGTGCGGAAAACTATGGCTACACCTTC.

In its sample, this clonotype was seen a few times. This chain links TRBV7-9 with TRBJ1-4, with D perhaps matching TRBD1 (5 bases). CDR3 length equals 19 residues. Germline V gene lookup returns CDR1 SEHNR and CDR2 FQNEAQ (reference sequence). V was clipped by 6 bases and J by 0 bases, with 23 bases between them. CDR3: CASSQVGLGGRATNEKLFF. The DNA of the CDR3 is TGTGCCAGCAGTCAAGTCGGGTTAGGAGGCAGGGCAACTAATGAAAAACTGTTTTTT.

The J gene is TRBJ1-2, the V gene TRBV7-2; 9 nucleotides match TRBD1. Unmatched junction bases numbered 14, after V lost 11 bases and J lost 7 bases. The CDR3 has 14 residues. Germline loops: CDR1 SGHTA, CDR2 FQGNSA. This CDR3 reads CAEHGTGQPGGYTF. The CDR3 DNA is TGTGCCGAGCACGGGACAGGGCAACCAGGTGGCTACACCTTC.

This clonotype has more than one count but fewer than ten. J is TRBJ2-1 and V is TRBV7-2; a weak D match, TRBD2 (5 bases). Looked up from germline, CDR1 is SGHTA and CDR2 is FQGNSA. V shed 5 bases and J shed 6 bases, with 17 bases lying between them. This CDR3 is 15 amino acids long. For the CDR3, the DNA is TGTGCCAGCAGCCTCCGCCGGGGTGGAGGCAATGAGCAGTTCTTC. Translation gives CASSLRRGGGNEQFF.

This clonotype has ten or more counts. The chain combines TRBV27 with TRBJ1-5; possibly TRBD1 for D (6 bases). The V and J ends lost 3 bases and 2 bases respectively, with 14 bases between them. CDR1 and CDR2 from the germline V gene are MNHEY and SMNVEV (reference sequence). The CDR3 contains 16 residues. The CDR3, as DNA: TGTGCCAGCAGTTTGCGGGGGGCGTTTGGCAATCAGCCCCAGCATTTT. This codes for CASSLRGAFGNQPQHF.

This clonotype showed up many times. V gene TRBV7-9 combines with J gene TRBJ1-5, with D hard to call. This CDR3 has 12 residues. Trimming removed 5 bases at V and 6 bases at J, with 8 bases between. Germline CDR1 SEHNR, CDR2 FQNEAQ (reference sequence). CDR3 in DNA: TGTGCCAGCAGCCTTCTCGGTCAGCCCCAGCATTTT. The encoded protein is CASSLLGQPQHF.

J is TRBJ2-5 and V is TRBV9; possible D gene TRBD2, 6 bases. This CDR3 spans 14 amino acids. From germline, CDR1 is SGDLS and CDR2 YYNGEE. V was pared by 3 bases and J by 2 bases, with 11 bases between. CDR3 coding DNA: TGTGCCAGCAGCGGAATAGCGGAACAAGAGACCCAGTACTTC. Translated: CASSGIAEQETQYF.

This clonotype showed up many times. The CDR3 loop is CASSATGYSYNSPLHF. The CDR3 region has the DNA TGTGCCAGCAGTGCTACAGGATACTCCTATAATTCACCCCTCCACTTT. V and J are TRBV2 and TRBJ1-6; D may be TRBD1 (5 bases). V lost 4 bases to trimming and J lost 0 bases, with 10 bases between them. The CDR3 length is 16 residues. The germline gives CDR1 SNHLY, CDR2 FYNNEI.

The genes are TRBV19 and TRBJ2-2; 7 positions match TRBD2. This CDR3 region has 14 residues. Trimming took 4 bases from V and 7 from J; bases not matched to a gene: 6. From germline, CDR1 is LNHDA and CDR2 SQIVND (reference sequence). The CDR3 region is CASSSSAGVGELFF. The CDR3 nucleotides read TGTGCCAGTAGTAGCTCGGCGGGGGTCGGGGAGCTGTTTTTT. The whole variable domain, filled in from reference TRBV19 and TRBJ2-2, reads DGGITQSPKYLFRKEGQNVTLSCEQNLNHDAMYWYRQDPGQGLRLIYYSQIVNDFQKGDIAEGYSVSREKKESFPLTVTSAQKNPTAFYLCASSSSAGVGELFFGEGSRLTVL.

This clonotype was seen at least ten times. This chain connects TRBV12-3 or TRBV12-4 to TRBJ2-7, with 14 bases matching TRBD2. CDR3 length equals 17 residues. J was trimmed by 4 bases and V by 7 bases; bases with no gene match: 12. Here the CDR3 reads CASTEGLAGARRYEQYF. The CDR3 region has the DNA TGTGCCAGCACCGAGGGACTAGCGGGGGCCCGTCGGTACGAGCAGTACTTC.

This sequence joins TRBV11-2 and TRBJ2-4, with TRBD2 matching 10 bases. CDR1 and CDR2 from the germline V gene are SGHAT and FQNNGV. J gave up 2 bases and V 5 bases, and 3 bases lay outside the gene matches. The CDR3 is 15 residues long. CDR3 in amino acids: CASSPGLASKNIQYF. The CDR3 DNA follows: TGTGCCAGCAGCCCGGGACTAGCGTCCAAAAACATTCAGTACTTC.

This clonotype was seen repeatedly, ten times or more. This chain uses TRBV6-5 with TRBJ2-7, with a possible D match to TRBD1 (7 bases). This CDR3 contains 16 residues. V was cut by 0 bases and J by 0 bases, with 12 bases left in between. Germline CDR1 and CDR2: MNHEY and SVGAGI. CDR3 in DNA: TGTGCCAGCAGTTACTCGACGGGGGACAGCTCCTACGAGCAGTACTTC. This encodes CASSYSTGDSSYEQYF.

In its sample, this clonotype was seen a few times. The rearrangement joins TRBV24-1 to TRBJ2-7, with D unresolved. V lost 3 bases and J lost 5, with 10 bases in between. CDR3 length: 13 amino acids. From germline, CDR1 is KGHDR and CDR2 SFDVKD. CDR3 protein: CATSDGWGNEQYF. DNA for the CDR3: TGTGCCACCAGTGATGGGTGGGGAAACGAGCAGTACTTC.

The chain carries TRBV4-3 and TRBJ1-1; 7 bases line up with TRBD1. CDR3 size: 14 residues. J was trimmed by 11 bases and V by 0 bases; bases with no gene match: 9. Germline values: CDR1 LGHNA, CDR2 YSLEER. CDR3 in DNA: TGCGCCAGCAGCCAAGATTGGAGGGGGCGAACGGCTTTCTTT. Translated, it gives CASSQDWRGRTAFF.